Listed below are T cell receptor beta chains from one sample, sequenced in a study of blood T cell repertoires in COVID-19. Method: immunoSEQ multiplex PCR; TCRdb's copy keeps in-frame clones and lacks some. The sample records approximately 400,000 clones, about 90% being singletons. The sample consisted of PBMCs or T cells enriched from blood (not recorded which). The receptors here all came from a man aged 25 to 40 who had recovered from COVID-19. Both conserved end residues are part of each CDR3. A D gene is named only where the DNA matches it firmly. Clone size is not always given. Where it is, it says once, few, many or a class for expanded clones.

size	V	D	J	CDR3	DNA
NA	TRBV2	TRBD2	TRBJ2-5	CASSVLAGAETQYF	TGTGCCAGCAGTGTCCTAGCGGGGGCAGAGACCCAGTACTTC
NA	TRBV18	NA	TRBJ2-2	CASSPLGAGELFF	TGTGCCAGCTCACCTCTGGGAGCCGGGGAGCTGTTTTTT
NA	TRBV5-1	TRBD1	TRBJ1-1	CASSLGQVATEAFF	TGCGCCAGCAGCTTAGGACAGGTAGCCACTGAAGCTTTCTTT
NA	TRBV10-1	TRBD1	TRBJ1-1	CASTCYRGNTEAFF	TGCGCCAGCACCTGTTACAGGGGGAACACTGAAGCTTTCTTT
NA	TRBV5-5	TRBD1	TRBJ1-1	CASSSGTGWVNTEAFF	TGTGCCAGCAGCTCCGGGACAGGGTGGGTGAACACTGAAGCTTTCTTT
NA	TRBV2	TRBD1	TRBJ1-4	CASTGQGATNEKLFF	TGTGCCAGCACGGGACAGGGTGCAACTAATGAAAAACTGTTTTTT
NA	TRBV24-1	TRBD1	TRBJ2-3	CATSESQGATDTQYF	TGTGCCACCAGTGAGTCACAGGGGGCCACAGATACGCAGTATTTT
NA	TRBV30	NA	TRBJ2-7	CAWSVPSSSGYEQYF	TGTGCCTGGAGTGTACCGTCCTCATCGGGCTACGAGCAGTACTTC
NA	TRBV6-5	TRBD1	TRBJ1-2	CASNTRDRAYGYTF	TGTGCCAGCAATACCCGGGACAGGGCCTATGGCTACACCTTC
NA	TRBV2	NA	TRBJ1-6	CASSRDSPGWSLHF	TGTGCCAGCAGTCGCGACTCTCCGGGGTGGTCCCTCCACTTT
NA	TRBV19	NA	TRBJ2-1	CASSLRQADNEQFF	TGTGCCAGTAGCCTTCGACAGGCAGACAATGAGCAGTTCTTC
once	TRBV25-1	TRBD1	TRBJ1-2	CASSAGTAKNYGYTF	TGTGCCAGCAGTGCCGGGACAGCTAAGAACTATGGCTACACCTTC
NA	TRBV30	NA	TRBJ1-5	CAWSKDSNNQPQHF	TGTGCCTGGAGTAAGGACAGCAACAATCAGCCCCAGCATTTT
few	TRBV24-1	TRBD1	TRBJ2-2	CATSSGTGVTGELFF	TGTGCCACCAGTTCCGGGACAGGGGTAACCGGGGAGCTGTTTTTT
NA	TRBV3-1/TRBV3-2	TRBD2	TRBJ2-3	CASSLSGGSTDTQYF	TGTGCCAGCAGCCTTAGCGGGGGCAGCACAGATACGCAGTATTTT
NA	TRBV9	NA	TRBJ2-7	CASSGPGNGGEQYF	TGTGCCAGCAGCGGACCCGGGAACGGTGGGGAGCAGTACTTC
NA	TRBV6-5	NA	TRBJ1-3	CASSRVPGNTIYF	TGTGCCAGCAGCAGGGTCCCGGGAAACACCATATATTTT
NA	TRBV5-8	TRBD1	TRBJ1-2	CASSLLAGGITGGYTF	TGTGCCAGCAGCTTGTTAGCAGGGGGGATAACTGGCGGCTACACCTTC
NA	TRBV2	TRBD2	TRBJ2-1	CAAAVSGGLYNEQFF	TGTGCCGCAGCGGTTAGCGGGGGCCTATACAATGAGCAGTTCTTC
NA	TRBV5-1	NA	TRBJ1-6	CASSRTVSYNSPLHF	TGCGCCAGCAGCCGGACAGTTTCTTATAATTCACCCCTCCACTTT
NA	TRBV7-9	NA	TRBJ1-2	CASSLVGSRYGYTF	TGTGCCAGCAGCTTAGTTGGCTCCCGCTATGGCTACACCTTC
once	TRBV9	TRBD1	TRBJ1-4	CASSVQGARDEKLFF	TGTGCCAGCAGCGTACAGGGGGCGCGTGATGAAAAACTGTTTTTT
NA	TRBV7-7	TRBD1	TRBJ2-7	CASSFGPGQGYEQYF	TGTGCTAGCAGCTTTGGGCCGGGACAGGGCTACGAGCAGTACTTC
NA	TRBV6-5	NA	TRBJ2-1	CASSTGTESFF	TGTGCCAGCAGTACCGGGACTGAGTCGTTCTTC
once	TRBV6-5	NA	TRBJ1-1	CASRETPDTEAFF	TGTGCCAGTCGTGAGACTCCGGACACTGAAGCTTTCTTT
NA	TRBV20-1	NA	TRBJ2-5	CSAGLLETQYF	TGCAGTGCTGGACTACTTGAGACCCAGTACTTC
NA	TRBV21-1	NA	TRBJ2-7	CASSKGSRRVEEQYF	TGTGCCAGCAGCAAAGGGTCCCGCAGGGTAGAAGAGCAGTACTTC
NA	TRBV12-5	NA	TRBJ2-2	CASGFNSGKGPFGELFF	TGTGCTAGTGGTTTTAATAGTGGGAAGGGGCCCTTCGGGGAGCTGTTTTTT
NA	TRBV7-9	TRBD1	TRBJ2-3	CASSRGQVPDTQYF	TGTGCCAGCAGCCGGGGACAGGTCCCAGATACGCAGTATTTT
NA	TRBV18	NA	TRBJ1-5	CASSIQGMGQPQHF	TGTGCCAGCTCAATACAGGGAATGGGTCAGCCCCAGCATTTT
NA	TRBV7-2	NA	TRBJ1-4	CASSLVARLTNEKLFF	TGTGCCAGCAGCTTAGTAGCCCGGTTAACTAATGAAAAACTGTTTTTT
NA	TRBV7-9	NA	TRBJ1-2	CASSLPGTSLDTF	TGTGCCAGCAGCCTACCCGGGACATCTCTTGACACCTTC
NA	TRBV3-1/TRBV3-2	NA	TRBJ1-2	CASSQSGGGYTF	TGTGCCAGCAGCCAATCGGGGGGTGGCTACACCTTC